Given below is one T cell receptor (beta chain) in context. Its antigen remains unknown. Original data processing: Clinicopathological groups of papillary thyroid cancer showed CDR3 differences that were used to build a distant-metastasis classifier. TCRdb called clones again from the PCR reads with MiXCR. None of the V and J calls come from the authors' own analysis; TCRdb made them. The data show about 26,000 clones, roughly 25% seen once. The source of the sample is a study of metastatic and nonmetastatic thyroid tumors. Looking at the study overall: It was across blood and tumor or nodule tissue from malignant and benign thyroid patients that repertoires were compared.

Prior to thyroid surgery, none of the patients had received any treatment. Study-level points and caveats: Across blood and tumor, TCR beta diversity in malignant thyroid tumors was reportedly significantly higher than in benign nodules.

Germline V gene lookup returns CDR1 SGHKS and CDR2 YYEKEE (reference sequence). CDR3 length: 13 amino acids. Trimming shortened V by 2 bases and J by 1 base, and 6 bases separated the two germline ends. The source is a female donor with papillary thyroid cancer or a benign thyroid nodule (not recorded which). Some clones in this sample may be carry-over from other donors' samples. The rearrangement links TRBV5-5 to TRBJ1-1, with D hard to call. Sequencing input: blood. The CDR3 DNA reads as TGTGCCAGCAGCTTTTATCAGAACACTGAAGCTTTCTTT. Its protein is CASSFYQNTEAFF.